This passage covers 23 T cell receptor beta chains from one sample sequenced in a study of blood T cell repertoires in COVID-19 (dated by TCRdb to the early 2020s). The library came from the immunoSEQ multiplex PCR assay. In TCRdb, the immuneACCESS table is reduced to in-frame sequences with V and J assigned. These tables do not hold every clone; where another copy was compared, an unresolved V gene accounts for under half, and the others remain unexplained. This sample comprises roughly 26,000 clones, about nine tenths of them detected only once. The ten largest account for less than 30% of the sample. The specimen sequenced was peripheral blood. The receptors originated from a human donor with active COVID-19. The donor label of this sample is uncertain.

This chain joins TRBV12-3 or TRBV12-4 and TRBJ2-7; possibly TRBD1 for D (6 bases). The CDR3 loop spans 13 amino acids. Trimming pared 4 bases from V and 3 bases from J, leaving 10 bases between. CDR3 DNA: TGTGCCAGCAGTTCAACGGACAGCTACGAGCAGTACTTC. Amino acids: CASSSTDSYEQYF.

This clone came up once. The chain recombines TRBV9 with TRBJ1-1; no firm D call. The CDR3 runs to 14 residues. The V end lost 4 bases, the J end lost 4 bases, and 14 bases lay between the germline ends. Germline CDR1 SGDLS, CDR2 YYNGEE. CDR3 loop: CASSSSGMVTEAFF. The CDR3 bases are TGTGCCAGCAGCTCCTCAGGTATGGTCACTGAAGCTTTCTTT. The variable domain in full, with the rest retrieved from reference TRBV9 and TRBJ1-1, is DSGVTQTPKHLITATGQRVTLRCSPRSGDLSVYWYQQSLDQGLQFLIQYYNGEERAKGNILERFSAQQFPDLHSELNLSSLELGDSALYFCASSSSGMVTEAFFGQGTRLTVV.

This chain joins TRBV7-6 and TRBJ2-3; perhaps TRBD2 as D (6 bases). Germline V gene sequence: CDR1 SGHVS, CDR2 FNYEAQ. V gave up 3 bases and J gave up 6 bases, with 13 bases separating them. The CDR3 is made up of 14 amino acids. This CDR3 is CASSLRRGADTQYF. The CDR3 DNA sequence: TGTGCCAGCAGCTTGCGGAGGGGAGCGGATACGCAGTATTTT.

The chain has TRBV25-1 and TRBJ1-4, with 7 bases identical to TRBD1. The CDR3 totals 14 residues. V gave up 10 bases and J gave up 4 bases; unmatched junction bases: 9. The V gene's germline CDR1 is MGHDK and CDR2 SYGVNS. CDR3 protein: CATIIGQDNEKLFF. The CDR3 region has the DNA TGTGCCACCATCATCGGACAGGATAATGAAAAACTGTTTTTT.

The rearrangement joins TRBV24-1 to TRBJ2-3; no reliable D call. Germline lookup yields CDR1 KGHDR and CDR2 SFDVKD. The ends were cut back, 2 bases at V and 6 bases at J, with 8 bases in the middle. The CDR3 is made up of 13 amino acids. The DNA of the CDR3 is TGTGCCACCAGTGATTCCTTAGTGGATACGCAGTATTTT. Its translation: CATSDSLVDTQYF.

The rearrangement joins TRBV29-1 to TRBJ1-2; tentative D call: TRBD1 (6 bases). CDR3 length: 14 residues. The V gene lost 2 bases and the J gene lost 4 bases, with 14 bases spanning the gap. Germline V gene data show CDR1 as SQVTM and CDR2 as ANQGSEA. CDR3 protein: CSVERGFSAYGYTF. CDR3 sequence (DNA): TGCAGCGTTGAAAGGGGGTTTTCTGCCTATGGCTACACCTTC. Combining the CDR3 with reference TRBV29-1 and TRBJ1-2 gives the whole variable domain SAVISQKPSRDICQRGTSLTIQCQVDSQVTMMFWYRQQPGQSLTLIATANQGSEATYESGFVIDKFPISRPNLTFSTLTVSNMSPEDSSIYLCSVERGFSAYGYTFGSGTRLTVV.

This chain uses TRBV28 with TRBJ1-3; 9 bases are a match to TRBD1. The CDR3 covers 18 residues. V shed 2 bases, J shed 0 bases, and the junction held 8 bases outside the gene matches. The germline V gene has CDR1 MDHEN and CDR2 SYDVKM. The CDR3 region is CASSLPTGGLLSGNTIYF. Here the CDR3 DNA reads TGTGCCAGCAGTTTACCAACAGGGGGCCTTCTCTCTGGAAACACCATATATTTT.

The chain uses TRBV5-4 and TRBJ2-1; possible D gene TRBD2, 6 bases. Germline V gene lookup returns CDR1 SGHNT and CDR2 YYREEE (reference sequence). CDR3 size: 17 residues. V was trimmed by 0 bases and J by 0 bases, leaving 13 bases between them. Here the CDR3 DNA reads TGTGCCAGCAGCTTGGGTGGTAGCGGTAGCTCCTACAATGAGCAGTTCTTC. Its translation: CASSLGGSGSSYNEQFF.

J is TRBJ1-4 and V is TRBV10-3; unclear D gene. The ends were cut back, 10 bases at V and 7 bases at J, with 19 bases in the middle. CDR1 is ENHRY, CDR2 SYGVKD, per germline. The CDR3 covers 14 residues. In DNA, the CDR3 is TGTGCCACCTCGGGCTCCGGGAGGAGTGAAAAACTGTTTTTT. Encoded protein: CATSGSGRSEKLFF.

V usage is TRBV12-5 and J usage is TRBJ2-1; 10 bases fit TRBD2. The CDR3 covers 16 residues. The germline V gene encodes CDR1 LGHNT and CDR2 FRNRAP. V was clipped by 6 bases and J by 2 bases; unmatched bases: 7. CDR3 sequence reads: CASGSGTSVAYNEQFF. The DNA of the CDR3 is TGTGCTAGTGGCTCCGGGACTAGCGTTGCCTACAATGAGCAGTTCTTC.

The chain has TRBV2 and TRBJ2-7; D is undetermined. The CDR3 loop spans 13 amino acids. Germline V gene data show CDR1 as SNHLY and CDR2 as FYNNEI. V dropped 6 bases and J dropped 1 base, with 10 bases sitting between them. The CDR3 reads CASRRLTSYEQYF. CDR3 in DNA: TGTGCCAGCAGAAGACTTACATCCTACGAGCAGTACTTC.

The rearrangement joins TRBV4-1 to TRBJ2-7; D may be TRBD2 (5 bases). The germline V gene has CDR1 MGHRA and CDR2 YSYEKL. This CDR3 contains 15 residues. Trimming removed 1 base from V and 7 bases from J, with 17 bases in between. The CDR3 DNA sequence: TGCGCCAGCAGCCAAGTTAGCTCGACTGGGGAGGAGCAGTACTTC. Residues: CASSQVSSTGEEQYF.

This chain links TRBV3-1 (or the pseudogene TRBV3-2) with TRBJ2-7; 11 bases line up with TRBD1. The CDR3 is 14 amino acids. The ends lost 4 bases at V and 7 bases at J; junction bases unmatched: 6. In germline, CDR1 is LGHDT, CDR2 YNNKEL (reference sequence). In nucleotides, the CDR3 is TGTGCCAGCAGCCCGGACAGGGGGCTGGGGGAGCAGTACTTC. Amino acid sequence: CASSPDRGLGEQYF.

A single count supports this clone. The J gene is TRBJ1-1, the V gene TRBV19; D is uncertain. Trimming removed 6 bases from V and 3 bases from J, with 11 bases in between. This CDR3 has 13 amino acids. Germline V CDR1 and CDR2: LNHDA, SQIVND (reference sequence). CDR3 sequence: CASSYTKDTEAFF. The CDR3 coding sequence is TGTGCCAGTAGCTATACTAAGGACACTGAAGCTTTCTTT.

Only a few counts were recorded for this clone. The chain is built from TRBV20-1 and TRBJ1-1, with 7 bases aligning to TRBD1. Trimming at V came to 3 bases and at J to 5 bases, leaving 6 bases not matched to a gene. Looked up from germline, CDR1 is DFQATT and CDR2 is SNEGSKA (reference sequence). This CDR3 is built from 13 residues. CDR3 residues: CSASQAGGTEAFF. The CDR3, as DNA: TGCAGTGCTAGTCAGGCAGGGGGAACTGAAGCTTTCTTT.

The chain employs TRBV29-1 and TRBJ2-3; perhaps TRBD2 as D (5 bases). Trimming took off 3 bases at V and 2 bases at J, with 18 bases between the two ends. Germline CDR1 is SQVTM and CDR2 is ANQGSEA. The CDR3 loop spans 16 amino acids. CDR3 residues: CSVESGQLDNTDTQYF. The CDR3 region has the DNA TGCAGCGTTGAGAGCGGCCAACTCGACAACACAGATACGCAGTATTTT.

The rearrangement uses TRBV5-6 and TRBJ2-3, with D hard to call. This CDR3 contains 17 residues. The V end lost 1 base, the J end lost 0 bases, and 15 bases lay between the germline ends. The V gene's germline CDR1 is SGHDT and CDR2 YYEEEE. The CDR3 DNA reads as TGTGCCAGCAGCTTGATTGGGCCCACAACTAGCACAGATACGCAGTATTTT. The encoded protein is CASSLIGPTTSTDTQYF.

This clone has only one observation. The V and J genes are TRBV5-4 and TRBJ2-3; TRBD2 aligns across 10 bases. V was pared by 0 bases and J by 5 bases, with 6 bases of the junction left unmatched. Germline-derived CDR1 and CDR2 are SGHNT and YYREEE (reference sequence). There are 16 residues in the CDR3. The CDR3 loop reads CASSLAVSSGRDTQYF. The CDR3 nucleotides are TGTGCCAGCAGCTTGGCGGTATCTAGCGGGAGAGATACGCAGTATTTT.

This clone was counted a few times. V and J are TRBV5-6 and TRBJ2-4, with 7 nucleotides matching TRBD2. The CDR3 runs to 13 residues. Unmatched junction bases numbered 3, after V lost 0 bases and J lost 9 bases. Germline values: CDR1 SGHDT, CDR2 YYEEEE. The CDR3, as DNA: TGTGCCAGCAGCTTGGTAGGCGGGGGCATTCAGTACTTC. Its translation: CASSLVGGGIQYF.

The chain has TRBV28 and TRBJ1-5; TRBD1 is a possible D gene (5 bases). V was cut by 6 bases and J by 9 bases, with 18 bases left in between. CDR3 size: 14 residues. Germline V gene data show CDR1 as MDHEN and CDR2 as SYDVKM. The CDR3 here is CASRQTVHGGPQHF. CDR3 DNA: TGTGCCAGCAGACAGACAGTTCACGGGGGGCCCCAGCATTTT.

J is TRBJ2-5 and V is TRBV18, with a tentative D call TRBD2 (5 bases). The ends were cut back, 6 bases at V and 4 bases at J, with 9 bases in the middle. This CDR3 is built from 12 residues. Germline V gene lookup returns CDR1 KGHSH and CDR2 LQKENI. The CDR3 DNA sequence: TGTGCCAGCTCGGAGGATGGAGAGACCCAGTACTTC. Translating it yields CASSEDGETQYF.

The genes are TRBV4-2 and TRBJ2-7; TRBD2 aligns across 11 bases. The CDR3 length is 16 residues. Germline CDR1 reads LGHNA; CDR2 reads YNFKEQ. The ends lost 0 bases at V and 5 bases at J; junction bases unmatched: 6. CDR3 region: CASSQDSSGGMNEQYF. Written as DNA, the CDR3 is TGTGCCAGCAGCCAAGATTCTAGCGGGGGGATGAACGAGCAGTACTTC.

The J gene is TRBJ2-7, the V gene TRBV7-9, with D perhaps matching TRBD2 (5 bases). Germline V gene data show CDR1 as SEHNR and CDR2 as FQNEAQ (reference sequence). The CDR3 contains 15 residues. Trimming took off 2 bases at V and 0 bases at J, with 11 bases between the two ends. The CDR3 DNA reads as TGTGCCAGCAGCTTAAGGACTCAAACCTCCTACGAGCAGTACTTC. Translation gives CASSLRTQTSYEQYF. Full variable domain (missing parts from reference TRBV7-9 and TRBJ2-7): DTGVSQNPRHKITKRGQNVTFRCDPISEHNRLYWYRQTLGQGPEFLTYFQNEAQLEKSRLLSDRFSAERPKGSFSTLEIQRTEQGDSAMYLCASSLRTQTSYEQYFGPGTRLTVT.